Following are 8 T cell receptor beta chains from one sample sequenced in a study of cytomegalovirus exposure and HLA in healthy donors. Primers included in the PCR were 60 Vbeta and 13 Jbeta primers. The data were produced by immunoSEQ multiplex PCR, yet TCRdb's version contains in-frame clones alone and is incomplete. The sample holds about 210,000 clones, more than 75% seen once. Input material: PBMCs. Source of these receptors: a girl aged 2 to 10 in good health and CMV-seronegative.

This chain joins TRBV5-1 and TRBJ2-1; a weak D match, TRBD2 (6 bases). V gave up 4 bases and J gave up 4 bases, with 15 bases separating them. The CDR3 is made up of 15 amino acids. CDR1 and CDR2 from the germline V gene are SGHRS and YFSETQ. The chain's CDR3 is CASSVQGEAYNEQFF. The CDR3 DNA reads as TGCGCCAGCAGCGTACAAGGGGAGGCTTACAATGAGCAGTTCTTC.

The V gene is TRBV11-3, the J gene TRBJ2-1; D might be TRBD2 (6 bases). CDR3 length: 11 amino acids. The V end lost 4 bases, the J end lost 9 bases, and 7 bases lay between the germline ends. Germline V CDR1 and CDR2: SGHNT, YENEEA. The CDR3 DNA reads as TGTGCCAGCAGCTCCGGGGGTGAGCAGTTCTTC. It codes for CASSSGGEQFF.

V is TRBV7-2 and J is TRBJ2-5, with no clear D. There are 14 residues in the CDR3. Germline CDR1 and CDR2: SGHTA and FQGNSA. Trimming pared 0 bases from V and 2 bases from J, leaving 7 bases between. CDR3 sequence reads: CASSLAGVQETQYF. For the CDR3, the DNA is TGTGCCAGCAGCTTAGCGGGCGTACAAGAGACCCAGTACTTC.

CDR3 amino acids: CASSEGGGIGGYTF. The CDR3 DNA reads TGTGCCAGCAGTGAAGGGGGGGGAATAGGAGGCTACACCTTC. The chain carries TRBV6-1 and TRBJ1-2, with D maybe TRBD1 (5 bases). CDR3 length equals 14 residues. V lost 1 base, J lost 8 bases, and 14 bases lay in between. From germline, CDR1 is MNHNS and CDR2 SASEGT.

This clone showed up just once. The chain joins TRBV27 to TRBJ1-4; a weak D match, TRBD1 (6 bases). There are 14 residues in the CDR3. Germline V CDR1 and CDR2: MNHEY, SMNVEV (reference sequence). The V and J ends lost 3 bases and 5 bases respectively, with 10 bases between them. In DNA form, the CDR3 reads TGTGCCAGCAGTTTTCAGGGGATCAATGAAAAACTGTTTTTT. It codes for CASSFQGINEKLFF.

About this clone: The same CDR3 is also encoded by other DNA sequences in this sample. The chain uses TRBV27 and TRBJ1-2, with D unclear. Germline V gives CDR1 MNHEY, CDR2 SMNVEV (reference sequence). Deletions cut 4 bases from V and 5 bases from J, with 8 bases between. The CDR3 loop spans 12 amino acids. The CDR3 DNA sequence: TGTGCCAGCAGTTCGACGGGTTATGGCTACACCTTC. Encoded protein: CASSSTGYGYTF.

This clone was detected a few times. The chain has TRBV9 and TRBJ2-6, with no clear D. Trimming left V 0 bases short and J 0 bases short, with 4 bases between. Germline CDR1 SGDLS, CDR2 YYNGEE. There are 15 residues in the CDR3. CDR3 region: CASSVVDSGANVLTF. CDR3 DNA sequence: TGTGCCAGCAGCGTAGTAGACTCTGGGGCCAACGTCCTGACTTTC.

The chain recombines TRBV7-9 with TRBJ2-1; 9 nucleotides match TRBD2. The germline gives CDR1 SEHNR, CDR2 FQNEAQ (reference sequence). V lost 2 bases to trimming and J lost 9 bases; unmatched junction nucleotides: 5. The CDR3 covers 14 residues. The DNA of the CDR3 is TGTGCCAGCAGCTTACTAGCGGGATCGGTTGAGCAGTTCTTC. This translates into CASSLLAGSVEQFF.